This T cell receptor (beta chain) was obtained from a study of early T cells in non-severe SARS-CoV-2 infection. Germline values: CDR1 SGHRS, CDR2 YFSETQ. V was pared by 4 bases and J by 0 bases, with 7 bases of the junction left unmatched. The CDR3 loop spans 16 amino acids. Each CDR3 protein is one row after TCRdb ran MiXCR on the 5' RACE reads. The sample carries approximately 52,000 distinct CDR3 sequences, under 15% recorded once. The V gene is TRBV5-1, the J gene TRBJ2-5, with 9 bases matching TRBD2. The sample in question was whole blood, obtained at baseline. The TCR was taken from an adult who was a healthcare worker with PCR-confirmed SARS-CoV-2 infection or an uninfected control (not recorded which). The CDR3 DNA reads TGCGCCAGCAGCCCTCAGGGACTAGCCTACCAAGAGACCCAGTACTTC. Protein sequence: CASSPQGLAYQETQYF.